The sequence of this TCR beta chain was determined in a study of CD8 T cells in Susac syndrome. RNA, at about 0.45 to 1 ug, was reverse transcribed with random hexamers. TCRdb redid the calling of the immunoSEQ multiplex PCR reads with MiXCR, one entry per CDR3 protein. The sample carries over 200,000 distinct CDR3 sequences, roughly 94% recorded once. The length of the CDR3 is 14 residues. Germline V lookup: CDR1 GTSNPN, CDR2 SVGIG (reference sequence). V was trimmed by 1 base and J by 0 bases, leaving 9 bases between them. The T cells that were sequenced for TCR beta were CD8+ and CD4+ cells from blood. Negative isolation was applied to CD8+ and CD4+ T cells, and FACS enrichment was applied to TEMRA cells.

The TCR sequence derives from a human donor with multiple sclerosis. Specimen: CD4+ T cells from PBMCs. V and J are TRBV30 and TRBJ1-2; D possibly corresponds to TRBD1 (5 bases). CDR3 residues: CAWSADSSNYGYTF. DNA of the CDR3: TGTGCCTGGAGTGCCGACAGCTCTAACTATGGCTACACCTTC. The full variable domain, completed using reference TRBV30 and TRBJ1-2, is SQTIHQWPATLVQPVGSPLSLECTVEGTSNPNLYWYRQAAGRGLQLLFYSVGIGQISSEVPQNLSASRPQDRQFILSSKKLLLSDSGFYLCAWSADSSNYGYTFGSGTRLTVV.